The rows below give T cell receptor beta chains drawn from one sample of a study of shared clonotypes between healthy human individuals. Some clones are missing from TCRdb's copy, which holds only in-frame ones; the method was immunoSEQ multiplex PCR. The data contain 800,000 to 1,200,000 clones, approximately 80% of them seen just once; the ten biggest clones take up approximately 0.5%. The sequenced sample was memory CD4+ T cells from PBMCs. The receptor source for this set is a man aged 18 to 29 in good health. Some clones in this sample may be carry-over from other donors' samples. Each CDR3 is given with its conserved first and last residue. Each record gives: D gene, J gene, V gene, clone size, CDR3 protein, CDR3 DNA. D genes are given only for firm matches. The listing skips clone size in some rows; elsewhere it reads once, few, many or a size class.

d_gene: .; j_gene: TRBJ1-3; v_gene: TRBV5-5; abundance: few; CDR3aa: CASSLQGLSGNTIYF; CDR3nt: TGTGCCAGCAGCTTGCAGGGGCTCTCTGGAAACACCATATATTTT
d_gene: TRBD1; j_gene: TRBJ2-5; v_gene: TRBV5-1; abundance: once; CDR3aa: CASSPGQGGTTQYF; CDR3nt: TGCGCCAGCAGCCCGGGACAGGGAGGTACGACCCAGTACTTC
d_gene: .; j_gene: TRBJ2-5; v_gene: TRBV28; abundance: .; CDR3aa: CASGERVGETQYF; CDR3nt: TGTGCCAGCGGGGAACGGGTCGGGGAGACCCAGTACTTC
d_gene: TRBD2; j_gene: TRBJ2-1; v_gene: TRBV30; abundance: few; CDR3aa: CAWSVWAGGPRNEQFF; CDR3nt: TGTGCCTGGAGTGTATGGGCGGGAGGGCCGCGCAATGAGCAGTTCTTC
d_gene: TRBD1; j_gene: TRBJ2-5; v_gene: TRBV5-1; abundance: .; CDR3aa: CASSLGDRGSEETQYF; CDR3nt: TGCGCCAGCAGCTTGGGGGACAGGGGATCGGAGGAGACCCAGTACTTC
d_gene: .; j_gene: TRBJ2-4; v_gene: TRBV6-4; abundance: .; CDR3aa: CASSPKFRGAKNIQYF; CDR3nt: TGTGCCAGCAGCCCAAAGTTTCGGGGAGCCAAAAACATTCAGTACTTC
d_gene: TRBD2; j_gene: TRBJ2-1; v_gene: TRBV6-1; abundance: once; CDR3aa: CASSEFSGSLSYNEQFF; CDR3nt: TGTGCCAGCAGTGAATTTAGCGGGAGCCTCAGTTACAATGAGCAGTTCTTC
d_gene: TRBD1; j_gene: TRBJ2-7; v_gene: TRBV10-3; abundance: .; CDR3aa: CAISESRSGGAYEQYF; CDR3nt: TGTGCCATCAGTGAGTCGCGGTCAGGGGGAGCCTACGAGCAGTACTTC
d_gene: TRBD2; j_gene: TRBJ2-3; v_gene: TRBV5-6; abundance: .; CDR3aa: CASSLGTSGTDTQYF; CDR3nt: TGTGCCAGCAGCTTGGGGACTAGCGGCACAGATACGCAGTATTTT
d_gene: TRBD1; j_gene: TRBJ1-1; v_gene: TRBV28; abundance: few; CDR3aa: CASSSQGVTEAFF; CDR3nt: TGTGCCAGCAGTTCTCAGGGGGTCACTGAAGCTTTCTTT
d_gene: .; j_gene: TRBJ2-3; v_gene: TRBV28; abundance: .; CDR3aa: CASSTWTKGGADTQYF; CDR3nt: TGTGCCAGCAGTACTTGGACTAAAGGTGGAGCAGATACGCAGTATTTT
d_gene: TRBD1; j_gene: TRBJ2-2; v_gene: TRBV11-2; abundance: .; CDR3aa: CASSRLGGQGTGELFF; CDR3nt: TGTGCCAGCAGTCGACTCGGGGGACAGGGGACCGGGGAGCTGTTTTTT
d_gene: .; j_gene: TRBJ1-4; v_gene: TRBV6-1; abundance: .; CDR3aa: CASSGGAGEKLFF; CDR3nt: TGTGCCAGCAGTGGGGGGGCAGGCGAAAAACTGTTTTTT
d_gene: .; j_gene: TRBJ1-1; v_gene: TRBV6-6; abundance: .; CDR3aa: CATGRPNMNTEAFF; CDR3nt: TGTGCCACCGGCCGACCGAATATGAACACTGAAGCTTTCTTT
d_gene: .; j_gene: TRBJ2-6; v_gene: TRBV4-3; abundance: .; CDR3aa: CASSLRGRFTGANVLTF; CDR3nt: TGCGCCAGCAGCCTAAGGGGGAGGTTCACTGGGGCCAACGTCCTGACTTTC
d_gene: TRBD1; j_gene: TRBJ1-5; v_gene: TRBV30; abundance: few; CDR3aa: CAWSPRGGLNQPQHF; CDR3nt: TGTGCCTGGAGTCCCAGGGGGGGCCTCAATCAGCCCCAGCATTTT
d_gene: .; j_gene: TRBJ1-2; v_gene: TRBV6-1; abundance: .; CDR3aa: CASSESEQGPYGYTF; CDR3nt: TGTGCCAGCAGTGAATCCGAACAGGGCCCCTATGGCTACACCTTC
d_gene: .; j_gene: TRBJ1-2; v_gene: TRBV28; abundance: .; CDR3aa: CASSFRVGGGYTF; CDR3nt: TGTGCCAGCAGTTTCAGGGTCGGGGGTGGCTACACCTTC
d_gene: .; j_gene: TRBJ1-1; v_gene: TRBV2; abundance: .; CDR3aa: CASRLRTGNTEAFF; CDR3nt: TGTGCCAGCAGATTAAGGACGGGGAACACTGAAGCTTTCTTT
d_gene: TRBD1; j_gene: TRBJ2-1; v_gene: TRBV5-4; abundance: .; CDR3aa: CASSGGQGAYNEQFF; CDR3nt: TGTGCCAGCAGCGGGGGACAGGGGGCTTACAATGAGCAGTTCTTC
d_gene: .; j_gene: TRBJ1-1; v_gene: TRBV11-3; abundance: .; CDR3aa: CASSLLENTEAFF; CDR3nt: TGTGCCAGCAGCTTATTGGAGAACACTGAAGCTTTCTTT
d_gene: TRBD2; j_gene: TRBJ2-7; v_gene: TRBV6-5; abundance: many; CDR3aa: CASSLRGGPAYEQYF; CDR3nt: TGTGCCAGCAGTCTCCGGGGGGGGCCCGCCTACGAGCAGTACTTC
d_gene: .; j_gene: TRBJ1-1; v_gene: TRBV5-1; abundance: once; CDR3aa: CASSLGGRSAEAFF; CDR3nt: TGCGCCAGCAGCTTGGGAGGCAGGTCCGCTGAAGCTTTCTTT
d_gene: .; j_gene: TRBJ1-5; v_gene: TRBV4-1; abundance: .; CDR3aa: CASSQARGNSNQPQHF; CDR3nt: TGCGCCAGCAGCCAAGCAAGAGGGAATAGCAATCAGCCCCAGCATTTT
d_gene: .; j_gene: TRBJ2-2; v_gene: TRBV27; abundance: .; CDR3aa: CASSFRANTGELFF; CDR3nt: TGTGCCAGCAGTTTCAGGGCGAACACCGGGGAGCTGTTTTTT
d_gene: TRBD2; j_gene: TRBJ2-1; v_gene: TRBV6-5; abundance: .; CDR3aa: CASKGTSGSKQFF; CDR3nt: TGTGCCAGCAAGGGGACTAGCGGGAGTAAACAGTTCTTC
d_gene: .; j_gene: TRBJ1-2; v_gene: TRBV5-4; abundance: .; CDR3aa: CASSNDVGYGYTF; CDR3nt: TGTGCCAGCAGCAACGACGTCGGATATGGCTACACCTTC
d_gene: .; j_gene: TRBJ2-3; v_gene: TRBV6-5; abundance: .; CDR3aa: CASRSINSDTQYF; CDR3nt: TGTGCCAGCAGGAGTATCAACTCAGATACGCAGTATTTT
d_gene: .; j_gene: TRBJ2-5; v_gene: TRBV11-2; abundance: .; CDR3aa: CASSVQTGFQTQYF; CDR3nt: TGTGCCAGCAGCGTTCAAACAGGGTTTCAGACCCAGTACTTC
d_gene: TRBD1; j_gene: TRBJ2-1; v_gene: TRBV30; abundance: .; CDR3aa: CACGQGSYNEQFF; CDR3nt: TGTGCCTGCGGACAGGGGTCTTACAATGAGCAGTTCTTC
d_gene: .; j_gene: TRBJ1-1; v_gene: TRBV19; abundance: many; CDR3aa: CASSIVQHTEAFF; CDR3nt: TGTGCCAGTAGTATAGTGCAGCACACTGAAGCTTTCTTT
d_gene: TRBD2; j_gene: TRBJ2-3; v_gene: TRBV5-1; abundance: once; CDR3aa: CASSLAGAHTDTQYF; CDR3nt: TGCGCCAGCAGCTTAGCGGGAGCGCACACAGATACGCAGTATTTT
d_gene: .; j_gene: TRBJ1-2; v_gene: TRBV28; abundance: .; CDR3aa: CASSPRDTYGYTF; CDR3nt: TGTGCCAGCAGCCCCAGGGATACCTATGGCTACACCTTC
d_gene: .; j_gene: TRBJ2-1; v_gene: TRBV30; abundance: .; CDR3aa: CAWKGMAGRYNEQFF; CDR3nt: TGTGCCTGGAAAGGAATGGCGGGGAGATACAATGAGCAGTTCTTC
d_gene: .; j_gene: TRBJ1-6; v_gene: TRBV6-5; abundance: .; CDR3aa: CASSPGPTNSPLHF; CDR3nt: TGTGCCAGCAGCCCGGGACCGACTAATTCACCCCTCCACTTT